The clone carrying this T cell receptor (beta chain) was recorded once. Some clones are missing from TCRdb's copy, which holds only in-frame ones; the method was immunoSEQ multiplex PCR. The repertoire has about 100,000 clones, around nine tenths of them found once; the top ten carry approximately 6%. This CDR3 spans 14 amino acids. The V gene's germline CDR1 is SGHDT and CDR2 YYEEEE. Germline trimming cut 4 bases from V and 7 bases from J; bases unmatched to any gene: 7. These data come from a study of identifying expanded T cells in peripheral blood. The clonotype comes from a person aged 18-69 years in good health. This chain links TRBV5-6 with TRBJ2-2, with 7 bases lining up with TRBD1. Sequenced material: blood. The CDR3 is CASSTIQGNGELFF. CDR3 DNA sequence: TGTGCCAGCAGCACCATACAGGGGAACGGGGAGCTGTTTTTT.